Presented here are 9 T cell receptor beta chains from one specimen sequenced in a study of neurological immune-mediated disorders. TCRdb re-derived calls from the 5' RACE reads in MiXCR, one entry per CDR3 protein. The sample records more than 15,000 distinct CDR3 sequences, 14% being singletons. Sequences were obtained from CD4+ T cells from blood. The receptor source for this set is a woman aged 60-75 years with HTLV-1-associated myelopathy (HAM/TSP).

This clonotype has at least ten counts. V is TRBV7-2 and J is TRBJ1-1, with D uncertain. Deletions cut 2 bases from V and 0 bases from J, with 7 bases between. The CDR3 loop spans 14 amino acids. The germline gives CDR1 SGHTA, CDR2 FQGNSA. CDR3 in amino acids: CASSLNEVNTEAFF. CDR3 coding DNA: TGTGCCAGCAGCTTAAACGAGGTGAACACTGAAGCTTTCTTT.

This clonotype occurred many times. The chain joins TRBV11-3 to TRBJ2-7; TRBD2 is a possible D gene (6 bases). Trimming left V 5 bases short and J 4 bases short, with 12 bases between. This CDR3 spans 13 amino acids. In germline, CDR1 is SGHNT, CDR2 YENEEA. Here the CDR3 DNA reads TGTGCCAGCAGCGTATTAGCGGCTTACGAGCAGTACTTC. This codes for CASSVLAAYEQYF.

In its sample, this clonotype was seen many times. Written as DNA, the CDR3 is TGTGCCAGCAGTGACCACAGGGGGATCGACGAGCAGTACTTC. It encodes CASSDHRGIDEQYF. The chain uses TRBV6-1 and TRBJ2-7; 8 bases map to TRBD1. CDR1 and CDR2 from the germline V gene are MNHNS and SASEGT. This CDR3 has 14 residues. J gave up 5 bases and V 3 bases, and 6 bases lay outside the gene matches.

This clonotype was counted at least ten times. V and J are TRBV20-1 and TRBJ1-3; D might be TRBD1 (6 bases). This CDR3 region has 13 residues. Germline V gene sequence: CDR1 DFQATT, CDR2 SNEGSKA (reference sequence). V was clipped by 1 base and J by 4 bases, with 8 bases between them. CDR3 amino acids: CSARGGTGNTIYF. DNA for the CDR3: TGCAGTGCTAGAGGGGGGACAGGAAACACCATATATTTT.

This clonotype was seen many times. The chain employs TRBV20-1 and TRBJ1-4, with D unresolved. Deletions cut 4 bases from V and 8 bases from J, with 17 bases between. This CDR3 region has 14 residues. Germline-derived CDR1 and CDR2 are DFQATT and SNEGSKA (reference sequence). The CDR3 here is CSATFIGRGEKLFF. The CDR3 coding sequence is TGCAGTGCTACCTTTATTGGGCGAGGAGAAAAACTGTTTTTT.

This clonotype was seen many times. The CDR3 nucleotides are TGCGCCAGCAGCTGGGCCGGGACAGGGGGTCTCTACGAGCAGTACTTC. Its translation is CASSWAGTGGLYEQYF. The chain recombines TRBV5-1 with TRBJ2-7; 11 nucleotides agree with TRBD1. This CDR3 spans 16 amino acids. Per the germline V gene, CDR1 is SGHRS and CDR2 is YFSETQ. Trimming cost V 3 bases and J 3 bases; bases outside gene matches: 8.

This clonotype was recorded many times. The chain joins TRBV5-5 to TRBJ1-5; D is possibly TRBD1 (6 bases). With 2 bases removed from V and 4 bases from J, the gap between germline ends came to 13 bases. Germline CDR1 and CDR2: SGHKS and YYEKEE (reference sequence). The CDR3 spans 15 residues. The CDR3 DNA reads as TGTGCCAGCAGCTTTAACAGGGAGAGGAATCAGCCCCAGCATTTT. This sequence encodes CASSFNRERNQPQHF.

This clonotype was counted at least ten times. The CDR3 DNA reads TGCGCCAGCAGCTTGGAAAGGGAGGGGGACACCGGGGAGCTGTTTTTT. The encoded protein is CASSLEREGDTGELFF. This chain joins TRBV5-1 and TRBJ2-2; D possibly corresponds to TRBD2 (7 bases). Trimming took 0 bases from V and 3 from J, leaving 12 bases between them. CDR1 SGHRS and CDR2 YFSETQ come from the germline V gene. CDR3 length equals 16 residues.

This clonotype occurred many times. The rearrangement uses TRBV12-3 or TRBV12-4 and TRBJ1-5, with D unresolved. Trimming left V 3 bases short and J 7 bases short, with 10 bases between. CDR3 length: 13 amino acids. The CDR3: CASSFDVGQPQHF. The CDR3 region has the DNA TGTGCCAGCAGTTTTGACGTCGGGCAGCCCCAGCATTTT.